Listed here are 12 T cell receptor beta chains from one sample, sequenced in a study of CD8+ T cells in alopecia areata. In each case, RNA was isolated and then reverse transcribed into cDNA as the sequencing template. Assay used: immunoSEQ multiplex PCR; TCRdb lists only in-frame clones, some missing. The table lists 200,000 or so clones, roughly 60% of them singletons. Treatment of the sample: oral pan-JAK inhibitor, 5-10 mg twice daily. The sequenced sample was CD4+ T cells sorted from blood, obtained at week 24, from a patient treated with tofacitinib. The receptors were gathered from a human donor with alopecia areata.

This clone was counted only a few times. The CDR3, as DNA: TGCAGCGTTGGACAAGATAATTCACCCCTCCACTTT. The encoded protein is CSVGQDNSPLHF. The chain combines TRBV29-1 with TRBJ1-6; D is uncertain. CDR3 size: 12 residues. Germline CDR1 and CDR2: SQVTM and ANQGSEA. V lost 4 bases and J lost 5, with 6 bases in between.

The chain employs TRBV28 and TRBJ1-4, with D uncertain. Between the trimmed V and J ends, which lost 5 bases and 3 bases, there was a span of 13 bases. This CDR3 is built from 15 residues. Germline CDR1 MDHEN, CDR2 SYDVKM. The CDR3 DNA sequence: TGTGCCAGCAGTCCCGTAGGGAACGCTAATGAAAAACTGTTTTTT. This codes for CASSPVGNANEKLFF.

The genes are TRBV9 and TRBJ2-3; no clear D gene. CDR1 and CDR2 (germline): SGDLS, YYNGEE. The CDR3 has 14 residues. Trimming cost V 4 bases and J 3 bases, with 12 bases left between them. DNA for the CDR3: TGTGCCAGCAGCCCCAGACCTATAACAGATACGCAGTATTTT. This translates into CASSPRPITDTQYF. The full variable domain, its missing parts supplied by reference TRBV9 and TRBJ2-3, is DSGVTQTPKHLITATGQRVTLRCSPRSGDLSVYWYQQSLDQGLQFLIQYYNGEERAKGNILERFSAQQFPDLHSELNLSSLELGDSALYFCASSPRPITDTQYFGPGTRLTVL.

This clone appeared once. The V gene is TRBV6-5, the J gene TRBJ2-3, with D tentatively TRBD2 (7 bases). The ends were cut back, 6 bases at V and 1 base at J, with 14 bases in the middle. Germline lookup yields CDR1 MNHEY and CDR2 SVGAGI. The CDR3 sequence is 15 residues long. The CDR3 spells CASRRGGRGTDTQYF. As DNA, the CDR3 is TGTGCCAGCAGGAGGGGGGGACGGGGCACAGATACGCAGTATTTT.

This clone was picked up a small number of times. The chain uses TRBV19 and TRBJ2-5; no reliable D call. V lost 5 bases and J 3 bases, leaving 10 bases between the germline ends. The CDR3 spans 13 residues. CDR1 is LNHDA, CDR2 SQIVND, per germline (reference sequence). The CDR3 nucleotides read TGTGCCAGTAGTTTTAGCCGGAAAGAGACCCAGTACTTC. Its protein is CASSFSRKETQYF.

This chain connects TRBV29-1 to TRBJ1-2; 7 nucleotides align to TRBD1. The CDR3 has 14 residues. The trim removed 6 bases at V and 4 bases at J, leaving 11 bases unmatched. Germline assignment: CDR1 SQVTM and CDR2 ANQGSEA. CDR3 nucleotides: TGCAGCGTGGGGGTTAGACAGGGACTCTATGGCTACACCTTC. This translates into CSVGVRQGLYGYTF.

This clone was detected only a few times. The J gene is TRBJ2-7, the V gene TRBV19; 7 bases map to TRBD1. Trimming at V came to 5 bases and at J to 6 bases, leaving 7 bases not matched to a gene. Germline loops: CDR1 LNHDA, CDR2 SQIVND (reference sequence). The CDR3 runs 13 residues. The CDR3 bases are TGTGCCAGTAGTGCCGACAGGGCGGGCGAGCAGTACTTC. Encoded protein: CASSADRAGEQYF.

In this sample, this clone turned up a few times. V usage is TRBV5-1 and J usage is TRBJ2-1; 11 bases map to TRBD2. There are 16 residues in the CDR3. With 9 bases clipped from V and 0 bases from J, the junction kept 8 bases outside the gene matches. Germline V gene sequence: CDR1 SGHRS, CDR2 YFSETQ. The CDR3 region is CATKGTSGSSYNEQFF. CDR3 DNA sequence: TGCGCCACCAAGGGGACTAGCGGTAGCTCCTACAATGAGCAGTTCTTC.

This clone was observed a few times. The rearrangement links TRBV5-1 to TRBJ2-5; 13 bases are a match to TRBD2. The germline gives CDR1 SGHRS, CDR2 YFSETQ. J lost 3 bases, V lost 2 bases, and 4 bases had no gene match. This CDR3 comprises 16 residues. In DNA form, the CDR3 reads TGCGCCAGCAGCTTTACTAGCGGGGGGGCCGAAGAGACCCAGTACTTC. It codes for CASSFTSGGAEETQYF.

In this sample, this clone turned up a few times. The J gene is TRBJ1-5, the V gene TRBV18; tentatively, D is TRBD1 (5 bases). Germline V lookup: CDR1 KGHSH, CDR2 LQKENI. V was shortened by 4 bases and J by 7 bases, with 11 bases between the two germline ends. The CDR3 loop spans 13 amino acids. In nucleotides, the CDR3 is TGTGCCAGCTCACTCACAGGTGACCAGCCCCAGCATTTT. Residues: CASSLTGDQPQHF.

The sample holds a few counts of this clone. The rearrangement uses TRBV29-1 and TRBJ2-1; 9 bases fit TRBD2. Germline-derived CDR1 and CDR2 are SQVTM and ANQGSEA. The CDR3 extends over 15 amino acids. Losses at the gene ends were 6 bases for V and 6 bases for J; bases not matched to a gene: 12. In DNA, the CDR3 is TGCAGCGTGGCTCGCCTAGCGGGGACCTCCAATGAGCAGTTCTTC. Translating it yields CSVARLAGTSNEQFF.

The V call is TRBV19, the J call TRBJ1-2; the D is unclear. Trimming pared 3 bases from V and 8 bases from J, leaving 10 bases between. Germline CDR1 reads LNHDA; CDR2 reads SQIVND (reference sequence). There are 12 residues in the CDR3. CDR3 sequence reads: CASSIVQSGYTF. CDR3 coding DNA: TGTGCCAGTAGTATCGTCCAGTCCGGCTACACCTTC.